This TCR beta chain was obtained from a study of spatial heterogeneity in lung cancer. TCRdb passed the 5' RACE reads through MiXCR, listing each CDR3 protein once. Of about 2,800 distinct CDR3 sequences listed, 9.5% to 14% are singletons. Time point reported: sample taken at primary tumor resection. Study-level results: Tumor mutation counts were tracked by expanded intratumoral alpha and beta TCR counts.

The table lists this clonotype with many counts. The target antigen is unknown. This TCR was sampled from a male donor with early-stage non-small cell lung cancer. Here the sequenced sample was lung tumor tissue, taken at surgery.

The CDR3 spells CASSQEAGGPLAYNEQFF. The CDR3, as DNA: TGTGCCAGCAGCCAAGAGGCGGGGGGGCCGTTAGCTTACAATGAGCAGTTCTTC. The chain recombines TRBV3-1 with TRBJ2-1, with 9 bases aligning to TRBD2. The length of the CDR3 is 18 residues. Trimming took 0 bases from V and 4 from J; bases not matched to a gene: 10. CDR1 and CDR2 (germline): LGHDT, YNNKEL (reference sequence).